Reported below is one T cell receptor beta chain. This clone showed up just once. Its cognate antigen has yet to be identified. Base qualities were left out, and no much larger clone turns up one base away. CDR3 length: 14 amino acids, cysteine to phenylalanine. Just the 42-base CDR3 DNA is kept, in frame starting at base 1. V loses 5 bases at its end and J loses 6 bases; junction bases beyond the gene matches: 3. The germline V gene specifies SGHTA as CDR1 and FQGNSA as CDR2. Genomic DNA was extracted from sorted cells for sequencing of the TCRbeta CDR3 region. The immunoSEQ Assay was used to sequence the TCRbeta CDR3 regions. TCRdb holds this immuneACCESS table with in-frame rearrangements only. Some clones are missing; in checked studies, unresolved V genes explain under half, and the rest has no known cause. Within this sample are 95,000 to 150,000 clones, with less than 95% of them counted one time only. Together, the top ten hold 0.8% to 1% of the sample.

The sample comes from a study of OX40 agonist ivuxolimab in advanced cancers. Concerning the study at large: Ivuxolimab was an agonistic, fully human IgG2 monoclonal antibody directed against OX40 (CD134), a costimulatory receptor. Intravenous ivuxolimab was administered to patients every 2 weeks at six dose levels: 0.01, 0.1, 0.3, 1.5, 3 and 10 mg/kg. Of the approximately 50 dose-escalation patients, hepatocellular carcinoma was present in roughly 19, melanoma in approximately 15, renal cell carcinoma in 9 and head and neck cancer in 9. In the dose-escalation cohort, more than 75% of patients were male, and the mean age was about 55 years, with a range of roughly 23 to 85. Prior anti-PD-1, anti-PD-L1 or anti-CTLA-4 therapy was permitted, and approximately 42% of dose-escalation patients had received checkpoint inhibitors. Partial responses occurred in three dose-escalation patients: two with cutaneous melanoma and one with hepatocellular carcinoma. The purpose of peripheral TCRbeta sequencing was to test whether ivuxolimab changed TCR sequence diversity and led to clonal T-cell expansion. The monotherapy dose-escalation portion (N of about 52 patients) of the phase I ivuxolimab trial is reported in the paper. Broader findings and caveats from the paper: Low levels of normalized T-cell clonal expansion were also shown by some nonresponding patients. At doses of 0.1 to 3.0 mg/kg, clonal expansion of both CD4+ and CD8+ blood T cells was observed from baseline to week 6. In the 0.1-3.0 mg/kg groups, partial responders were among the patients with the lowest normalized peripheral clonal expansion, particularly in CD8+ T cells. After ivuxolimab, CD8+ T cells had more expanded clones than CD4+ T cells on average. The antigen specificity of the peripheral T cells that underwent clonal expansion was not determined.

Patients with a history of autoimmune disease or receiving systemic immunosuppression were excluded from the trial. Peripheral blood for TCR sequencing was collected from all dose cohorts at baseline, on cycle 4 day 1, and on cycle 7 day 1. Samples came from an open-label, multicenter, first-in-human phase I dose-escalation trial of ivuxolimab. Adults with locally advanced or metastatic melanoma, renal cell carcinoma, hepatocellular carcinoma or head and neck squamous cell carcinoma were enrolled in the trial. Before TCR sequencing, CD4+ T cells and CD8+ T cells from peripheral blood were sorted into separate populations.

The source material was CD4+ or CD8+ T cells sorted from blood, sampled in a trial of the OX40 agonist ivuxolimab. The clonotype comes from an adult with an advanced solid tumor such as melanoma, head and neck, liver or kidney cancer. This chain is built from TRBV7-2 and TRBJ2-1; 11 bases in the middle match TRBD2. The CDR3 here reads CASSGTSGLNEQFF. The sequenced DNA: TGTGCCAGCAGCGGGACTAGCGGACTCAATGAGCAGTTCTTC.